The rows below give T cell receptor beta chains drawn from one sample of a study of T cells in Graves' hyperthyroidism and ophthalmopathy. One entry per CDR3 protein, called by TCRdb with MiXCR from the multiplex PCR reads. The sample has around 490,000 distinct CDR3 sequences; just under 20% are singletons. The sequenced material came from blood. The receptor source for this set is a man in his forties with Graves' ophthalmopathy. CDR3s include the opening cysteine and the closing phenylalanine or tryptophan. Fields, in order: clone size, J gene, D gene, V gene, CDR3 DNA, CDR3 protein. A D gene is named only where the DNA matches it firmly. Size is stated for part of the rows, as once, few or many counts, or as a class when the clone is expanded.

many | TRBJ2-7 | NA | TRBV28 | TGTGCCAGCAGTTTACGGCAGGGAGTCTACGAGCAGTACTTC | CASSLRQGVYEQYF
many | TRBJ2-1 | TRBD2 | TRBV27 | TGTGCCAGCAGTCTCTCCAAGACTAGCGGGAGGGCAGGTGAGCAGTTCTTC | CASSLSKTSGRAGEQFF
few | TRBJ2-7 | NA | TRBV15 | TGTGCCACCAGCAGAGAGTATCAGGTCTCCTACGAGCAGTACTTC | CATSREYQVSYEQYF
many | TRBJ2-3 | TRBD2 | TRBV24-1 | TGTGCCACCAGTGATGGCGGACTAGCGGGGGGGCTGGATACGCAGTATTTT | CATSDGGLAGGLDTQYF
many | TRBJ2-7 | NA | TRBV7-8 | TGTGCCAGCAGCTTAGCGGCGGCTAGCCTACCTAAAGGGCAGTACTTC | CASSLAAASLPKGQYF
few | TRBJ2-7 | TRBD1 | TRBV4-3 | TGCGCCAGCAGCCCCGGGACAGGACTTACCTACGAGCAGTACTTC | CASSPGTGLTYEQYF
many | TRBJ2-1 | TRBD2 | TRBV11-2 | TGTGCCAGCATCCGTAGCGGGAGAGATGAGCAGTTCTTC | CASIRSGRDEQFF
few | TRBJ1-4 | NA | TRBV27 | TGTGCCAGCAGTTACATGGGTCTTCTGTTTTTT | CASSYMGLLFF
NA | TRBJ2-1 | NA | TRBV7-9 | TGTGCCAGCAGCCCGAGGGGGATTTCCTCCTACAATGAGCAGTTCTTC | CASSPRGISSYNEQFF
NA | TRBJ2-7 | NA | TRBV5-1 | TGCGCCAGCAGCCTGGGGTTGGATGTAGGGCTGTACTTC | CASSLGLDVGLYF
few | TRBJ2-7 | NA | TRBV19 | TGTGCCAGTAGTACTCAACATACCTACGAGCAGTACTTC | CASSTQHTYEQYF
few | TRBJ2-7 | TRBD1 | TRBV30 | TGTGCCCTCCAAATCCGGGACAGGGGATGGCACGAGCAGTACTTC | CALQIRDRGWHEQYF
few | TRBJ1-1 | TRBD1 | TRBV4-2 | TGTGCCAGCAGCCACTCGACAGGGGGCCGTAACACTGAAGCTTTCTTT | CASSHSTGGRNTEAFF
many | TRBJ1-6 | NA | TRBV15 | TGTGCCACCAGCAGAGATAGGGAGGGTGGCTCACCCCTCCACTTT | CATSRDREGGSPLHF
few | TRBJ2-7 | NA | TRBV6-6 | TGTGCCAGCAGTTACGGAAGGGACGGCTACGAGCAGTACTTC | CASSYGRDGYEQYF
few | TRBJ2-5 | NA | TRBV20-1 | TGCAGTGCTAGGGTTCAAGGTCAAGAGACCCAGTACTTC | CSARVQGQETQYF
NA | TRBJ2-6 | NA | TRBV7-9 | TGTGCCAGCAGCTTGTGGCTGAGCTCTGGGGCCAACGTCCTGACTTTC | CASSLWLSSGANVLTF
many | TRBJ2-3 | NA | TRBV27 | TGTGCCAGCAGTACAGGTCTTCCACGCACAGATACGCAGTATTTT | CASSTGLPRTDTQYF
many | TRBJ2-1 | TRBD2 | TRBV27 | TGTGCCAGCAGTTCACTACCTCTCACTAGCGGGGGGACCTCCTACAATGAGCAGTTCTTC | CASSSLPLTSGGTSYNEQFF
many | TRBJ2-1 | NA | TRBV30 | TGTGCCTGGAGGTCCTACAATGAGCACTTCTTC | CAWRSYNEHFF
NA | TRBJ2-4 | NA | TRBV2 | TGTGCCAGCAGTGAAGGCAGGGCGGGTAACATTCAGTACTTC | CASSEGRAGNIQYF
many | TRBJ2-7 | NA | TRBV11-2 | TGTGCCAGCAGCTTAGATATAGGGGGATACTACGAGCAGTACTTC | CASSLDIGGYYEQYF
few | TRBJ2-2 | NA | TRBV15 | TGTGCCACCAGCAGAGCACCAATAGGGAACACCGGGGAGCTGTTTTTT | CATSRAPIGNTGELFF
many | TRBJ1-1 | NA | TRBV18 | TGTGCCAGCTCACCTCTACAGGGAATTAGGACTGAAGCTTTCTTT | CASSPLQGIRTEAFF
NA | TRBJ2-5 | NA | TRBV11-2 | TGTGCCAGCAGCTTAGATCTGAGCGGGCGAGGGGAGACCCAGTACTTC | CASSLDLSGRGETQYF
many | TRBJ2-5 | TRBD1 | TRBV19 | TGTGCCAGTAGTATAGGTGCGACAGGGGGGCAAGAGACCCAGTACTTC | CASSIGATGGQETQYF
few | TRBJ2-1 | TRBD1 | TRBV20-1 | TGCAGTGCTAGCGTCAGGGGGAATGAGCAGTTCTTC | CSASVRGNEQFF
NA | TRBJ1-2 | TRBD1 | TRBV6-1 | TGTGCCAGCAGTCCGGGACAGAGAAACTATGGCTACACCTTC | CASSPGQRNYGYTF
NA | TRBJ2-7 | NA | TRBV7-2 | TGTGCCAGCAGTCGAGGGCGGGGCATCTCCTACGAGCAGTACTTC | CASSRGRGISYEQYF
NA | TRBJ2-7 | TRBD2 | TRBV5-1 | TGCGCCAGCAGCTTGGCAAGCGGGAATACGGAGCAGTACTTC | CASSLASGNTEQYF
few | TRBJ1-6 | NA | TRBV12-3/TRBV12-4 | TGTGCCAGCAGTTACCAGACAGGTTCACCCCTCCACTTT | CASSYQTGSPLHF
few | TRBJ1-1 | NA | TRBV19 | TGTGCCAGTAGTATAGCGGTTTACACTGAAGCTTTCTTT | CASSIAVYTEAFF
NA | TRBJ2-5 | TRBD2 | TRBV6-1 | TGTGCCAGCAGTGAAGCGGGGACTAGGTTGGTGGAGACCCAGTACTTC | CASSEAGTRLVETQYF
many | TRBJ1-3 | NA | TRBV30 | TGTGCCTGGAGTGACCTCTCATTCTCTGGAAACACCATATATTTT | CAWSDLSFSGNTIYF
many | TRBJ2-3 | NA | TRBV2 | TGTGCCAGCACCCCTGGGGCAGGGGGCACAGATACGCAGTATTTT | CASTPGAGGTDTQYF
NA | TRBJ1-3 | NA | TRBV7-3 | TGTGCCAGCAGCTTCCGGACCGGAAACACCATATATTTT | CASSFRTGNTIYF
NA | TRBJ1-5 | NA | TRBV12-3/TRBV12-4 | TGTGCCAGCAGTTCCCAAGGGGGGGGGAAGACGCAGCATTTT | CASSSQGGGKTQHF
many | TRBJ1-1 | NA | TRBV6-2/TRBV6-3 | TGTGCCAGCAGTTATCCTACAGGGTCGGGGACTGAAGCTTTCTTT | CASSYPTGSGTEAFF
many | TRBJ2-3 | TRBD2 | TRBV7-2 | TGTGCCAGCAGCTTAGGGCTAAGACTAGCTGGAGATACGCAGTATTTT | CASSLGLRLAGDTQYF
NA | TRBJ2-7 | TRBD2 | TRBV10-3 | TGTGCCATCAGTGAGGGGGGGGGCTACGAGCAGTACTTC | CAISEGGGYEQYF
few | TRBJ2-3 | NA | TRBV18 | TGTGCCAGCTCACCACGGGTACAACACTCCCGCACAGATACGCAGTATTTT | CASSPRVQHSRTDTQYF
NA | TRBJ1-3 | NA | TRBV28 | TGTGCCAGCAGGGGAGGGGGGCTCTCTGGAAACACCATATATTTT | CASRGGGLSGNTIYF
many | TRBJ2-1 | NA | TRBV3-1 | TGTGCCAGCAGCCAAGAAAGTCAAGCCTACAATGAGCAGTTCTTC | CASSQESQAYNEQFF
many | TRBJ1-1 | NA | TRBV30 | TGTGCCTGGAGGGGCGTCCCATGGGAAGCTTTCTTT | CAWRGVPWEAFF
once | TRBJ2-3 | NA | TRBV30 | TGTGCCTTGCTTAGCGGAGACCGAGGCACAGATACGCAGTATTTT | CALLSGDRGTDTQYF